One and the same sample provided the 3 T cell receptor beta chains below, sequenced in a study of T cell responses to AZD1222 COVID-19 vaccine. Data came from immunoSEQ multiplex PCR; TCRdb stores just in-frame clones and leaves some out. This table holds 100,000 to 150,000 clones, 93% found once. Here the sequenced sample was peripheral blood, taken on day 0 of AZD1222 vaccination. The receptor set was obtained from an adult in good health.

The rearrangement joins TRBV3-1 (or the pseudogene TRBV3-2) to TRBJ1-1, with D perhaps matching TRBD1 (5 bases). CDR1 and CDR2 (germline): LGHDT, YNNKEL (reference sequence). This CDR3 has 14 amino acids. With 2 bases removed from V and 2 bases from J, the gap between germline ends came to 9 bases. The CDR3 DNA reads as TGTGCCAGCAGCCAACTGGGGCGAAACACTGAAGCTTTCTTT. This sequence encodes CASSQLGRNTEAFF.

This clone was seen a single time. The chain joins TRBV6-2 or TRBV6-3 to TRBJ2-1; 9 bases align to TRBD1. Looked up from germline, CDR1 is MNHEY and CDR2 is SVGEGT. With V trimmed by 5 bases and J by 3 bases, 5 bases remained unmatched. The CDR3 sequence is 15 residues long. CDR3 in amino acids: CASSDRDRVYNEQFF. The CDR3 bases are TGTGCCAGCAGTGACCGGGACAGGGTCTACAATGAGCAGTTCTTC.

The CDR3 region has the DNA TGTGCCACCAGTGAGCCGGGTATTTCGGTACTGAGCGCCAATGAGCAGTTCTTC. It yields the protein CATSEPGISVLSANEQFF. The V gene is TRBV24-1, the J gene TRBJ2-1; unclear D gene. Germline V CDR1 and CDR2: KGHDR, SFDVKD. There are 18 residues in the CDR3. Trimming left V 4 bases short and J 6 bases short, with 24 bases between.